This paragraph covers one T cell receptor (beta chain) sequence. Sequenced by immunoSEQ multiplex PCR; TCRdb stores in-frame clones only, minus some. The sample records some 69,000 clones, roughly 83% being singletons. These data originate in a study of T cell responses to AZD1222 COVID-19 vaccine. With 4 bases clipped from V and 6 bases from J, the junction kept 2 bases outside the gene matches. The length of the CDR3 is 12 residues. Material: peripheral blood, obtained 28 days after the second AZD1222 dose. V and J are TRBV12-3 or TRBV12-4 and TRBJ1-2; 7 nucleotides match TRBD1. The clonotype comes from an adult who received the AZD1222 COVID-19 vaccine. The CDR3 is CASSSGTDGYTF. Written as DNA, the CDR3 is TGTGCCAGCAGTTCCGGGACAGATGGCTACACCTTC.